Below, one T cell receptor beta chain is given with its context. The antigen is undetermined. The data belong to a study of graft-versus-host responses after intestinal transplantation. Study-wide context: Uniformly, recipients were administered anti-thymocyte globulin induction with subsequent tacrolimus and steroids for two to three years.

Method: immunoSEQ multiplex PCR; TCRdb's copy keeps in-frame clones and lacks some. The data show tens of thousands of clones, roughly 91% seen once. Overall study findings and caveats: Early HvG declines after transplant were associated with peak circulating GvH clone levels. Clonal ratios of graft-versus-host to host-versus-graft in allografts were high for patients exhibiting graft-donor T cell macrochimerism. Present in recipient marrow, GvH clones included some that appeared first in ileum or blood.

V was clipped by 6 bases and J by 2 bases; unmatched bases: 7. Germline-derived CDR1 and CDR2 are MNHEY and SVGAGI. This CDR3 has 15 residues. This receptor was obtained from a human donor who received an intestinal transplant. The chain links TRBV6-5 to TRBJ1-5; TRBD1 aligns across 7 bases. This sample comprised unstimulated CD8+ T cells sorted from spleen or lymph node cells, obtained before intestinal transplant. The CDR3 is CASSPVRGGNQPQHF. CDR3 DNA sequence: TGTGCCAGCAGCCCAGTCAGGGGGGGCAATCAGCCCCAGCATTTT.